This T cell receptor (beta chain) was observed in a study of regulatory T cells in long-lasting Graves disease. In building TCR beta libraries, iRepertoire HTBI primers were used together with Arm-PCR of CDR3 regions. In TCRdb, the multiplex PCR reads were re-called with MiXCR into one record per CDR3 protein. The data show 550,000 to 650,000 distinct CDR3 sequences, approximately 16% seen once. Time point described: newly diagnosed GD, antithyroid drugs for less than 3 months. Researchers made the TCR library from RNA that was extracted from PBMCs. Study observations and caveats: Investigators studied peripheral blood only, not thyroid tissue.

J was trimmed by 3 bases and V by 4 bases; bases with no gene match: 10. Germline V lookup: CDR1 SGHAT, CDR2 FQNNGV. The CDR3 is made up of 17 amino acids. This clonotype came up many times. Its specificity is not known. This sample also belongs to another study, concerning T cells in Graves' hyperthyroidism and ophthalmopathy.

The V call is TRBV11-2, the J call TRBJ2-7, with TRBD2 identical over 12 bases. This specimen consisted of peripheral blood mononuclear cells (PBMCs), obtained at new diagnosis, from a patient treated with antithyroid drugs. The sequence was collected from a young man with Graves disease. The DNA for the CDR3 is TGTGCCAGCAGCTGGGTACTAGCGGGAGGAGTTGACTACGAGCAGTACTTC. It specifies CASSWVLAGGVDYEQYF.